These T cell receptor beta chains were read from a single sample in a study of cytomegalovirus exposure and HLA in healthy donors. This table comes from immunoSEQ multiplex PCR, and its TCRdb copy is limited to in-frame clones, with some not included. This table has fewer than 250,000 clones, about 83% appearing once. The sample comprised PBMCs. The receptor source for this set is a man between 18 and 29 years old in good health and CMV-seronegative. The CDR3 runs from the conserved cysteine through the conserved F or W. A D gene is named only where the DNA matches it firmly. Clone size is shown for a subset of rows, as once, few, many or a class of expanded clone.

j_gene,v_gene,abundance,d_gene,CDR3aa,CDR3nt
TRBJ1-1,TRBV29-1,-,-,CSVEEPSGGEAFF,TGCAGCGTTGAAGAACCCTCCGGAGGTGAAGCTTTCTTT
TRBJ2-1,TRBV4-3,few,TRBD2,CASSQEVVGTRVNEQFF,TGCGCCAGCAGCCAAGAAGTTGTGGGGACTAGAGTCAATGAGCAGTTCTTC
TRBJ2-7,TRBV7-6,-,TRBD2,CASSPLSTSGNYEQYF,TGTGCCAGCAGCCCTTTATCGACTAGCGGGAACTACGAGCAGTACTTC
TRBJ2-3,TRBV10-1,-,TRBD1,CASSEGQGATDTQYF,TGCGCCAGCAGTGAGGGACAGGGGGCCACAGATACGCAGTATTTT
TRBJ2-3,TRBV28,-,-,CASSFSWQARSDTQYF,TGTGCCAGCAGTTTCTCATGGCAGGCCAGATCAGATACGCAGTATTTT
TRBJ2-7,TRBV7-2,-,TRBD2,CASSFLAGVLEQYF,TGTGCCAGCAGCTTTTTAGCGGGGGTACTCGAGCAGTACTTC
TRBJ2-1,TRBV9,-,-,CASSVGTVYNEQFF,TGTGCCAGCAGCGTAGGGACTGTTTATAATGAGCAGTTCTTC
TRBJ2-1,TRBV29-1,-,-,CSVGGVLRDEQFF,TGCAGCGTTGGGGGGGTGTTAAGGGATGAGCAGTTCTTC
TRBJ1-1,TRBV7-2,-,-,CASSPRTAMNTEAFF,TGTGCCAGCAGCCCCCGGACAGCCATGAACACTGAAGCTTTCTTT
TRBJ2-1,TRBV10-1,-,-,CASSEVQEISYNEQFF,TGCGCCAGCAGTGAGGTCCAGGAAATATCCTACAATGAGCAGTTCTTC
TRBJ1-5,TRBV29-1,-,TRBD1,CSVDTGGDQPQHF,TGCAGCGTTGATACAGGGGGCGATCAGCCCCAGCATTTT
TRBJ1-2,TRBV7-9,-,TRBD1,CASSLNGPPDRESGYTF,TGTGCCAGCAGCTTAAACGGACCGCCGGACAGGGAAAGCGGCTACACCTTC
TRBJ2-3,TRBV7-6,-,TRBD2,CASSTPGTSGSHTQYF,TGTGCCAGCAGCACTCCCGGGACTAGCGGGAGTCATACGCAGTATTTT
TRBJ2-2,TRBV18,few,-,CASSPPGGGELFF,TGTGCCAGCTCACCACCCGGAGGCGGGGAGCTGTTTTTT
TRBJ1-2,TRBV11-2,few,-,CASSLSGGDGYTF,TGTGCCAGCAGCTTATCGGGGGGCGATGGCTACACCTTC
TRBJ2-7,TRBV6-1,-,TRBD1,CASRKLQGVEYEQYF,TGTGCCAGCAGGAAGCTCCAGGGGGTCGAGTACGAGCAGTACTTC
TRBJ1-1,TRBV6-5,-,-,CASSYGTQNTEAFF,TGTGCCAGCAGTTATGGGACACAGAACACTGAAGCTTTCTTT
TRBJ1-2,TRBV28,-,-,CASSYKRGGYTF,TGTGCCAGCAGCTACAAAAGGGGTGGCTACACCTTC
TRBJ2-3,TRBV7-2,-,TRBD2,CASSLAPLAGGRTDTQYF,TGTGCCAGCAGCTTAGCGCCCTTGGCGGGGGGGCGTACAGATACGCAGTATTTT
TRBJ2-7,TRBV30,-,TRBD1,CAWCSGTGSREQYF,TGTGCCTGGTGTTCCGGGACAGGGTCTCGCGAGCAGTACTTC
TRBJ2-1,TRBV5-1,-,-,CASSSWVGGHNEQFF,TGCGCCAGCAGCTCCTGGGTTGGGGGCCACAATGAGCAGTTCTTC
TRBJ2-7,TRBV6-1,-,-,CASSLGGTGSYEQYF,TGTGCCAGCAGTCTGGGCGGTACAGGGAGCTACGAGCAGTACTTC
TRBJ2-7,TRBV11-2,-,-,CASSQYKSTDYEQYF,TGTGCCAGCAGCCAATACAAATCGACTGACTACGAGCAGTACTTC
TRBJ1-4,TRBV11-2,-,-,CASSPGWDWENEKLFF,TGTGCCAGCAGCCCCGGATGGGACTGGGAGAATGAAAAACTGTTTTTT
TRBJ1-2,TRBV10-3,-,-,CAISVSGAGGYTF,TGTGCCATCAGTGTATCAGGGGCGGGTGGCTACACCTTC
TRBJ1-2,TRBV6-5,-,TRBD1,CASSSQGADGYTF,TGTGCCAGCAGTTCACAGGGGGCAGACGGCTACACCTTC
TRBJ1-1,TRBV4-3,-,-,CASSQDGGGITEAFF,TGCGCCAGCAGCCAAGACGGGGGAGGAATCACTGAAGCTTTCTTT
TRBJ2-2,TRBV12-1,-,-,CASSAYYKAGGSGGELFF,TGTGCCAGCAGCGCATACTATAAAGCGGGGGGATCGGGCGGGGAGCTGTTTTTT
TRBJ2-6,TRBV27,-,-,CASGFPDSSGANVLTF,TGTGCCAGCGGCTTTCCCGACAGCTCTGGGGCCAACGTCCTGACTTTC
TRBJ2-7,TRBV4-3,-,TRBD1,CASSLGQGEQYF,TGCGCCAGCAGCCTGGGACAGGGGGAGCAGTACTTC
TRBJ1-6,TRBV5-1,-,TRBD1,CASSFEQGSPSYNSPLHF,TGCGCCAGCAGCTTCGAACAGGGGAGCCCCTCCTATAATTCACCCCTCCACTTT
TRBJ2-1,TRBV7-8,-,TRBD2,CASSLGSGSYNEQFF,TGTGCCAGCAGCTTGGGAAGCGGGAGCTACAATGAGCAGTTCTTC
TRBJ2-2,TRBV27,-,TRBD2,CASSFSGGLNTGELFF,TGTGCCAGCAGTTTTAGCGGGGGCCTAAACACCGGGGAGCTGTTTTTT
TRBJ2-3,TRBV9,-,-,CASSPSSTSTDTQYF,TGTGCCAGCAGCCCAAGTTCGACTAGCACAGATACGCAGTATTTT
TRBJ2-1,TRBV5-1,-,-,CASSSGTYNEQFF,TGCGCCAGCAGCTCCGGGACTTATAATGAGCAGTTCTTC
TRBJ1-1,TRBV7-2,-,-,CASSRDMNTEAFF,TGTGCCAGCAGCCGGGACATGAACACTGAAGCTTTCTTT
TRBJ1-5,TRBV9,-,-,CASSVDPGGNQPQHF,TGTGCCAGCAGCGTGGATCCAGGGGGCAATCAGCCCCAGCATTTT
TRBJ1-1,TRBV5-1,-,-,CASSNSGQQNTEAFF,TGCGCCAGCAGCAACTCAGGGCAGCAGAACACTGAAGCTTTCTTT
TRBJ2-5,TRBV2,many,TRBD2,CASSEAGTSGAKTQYF,TGTGCCAGCAGTGAAGCGGGGACTAGCGGGGCCAAGACCCAGTACTTC
TRBJ2-7,TRBV28,-,-,CASSPQGSTREQYF,TGTGCCAGCAGTCCCCAAGGCTCGACTAGAGAGCAGTACTTC
TRBJ2-1,TRBV25-1,-,TRBD2,CASSELPGGSSYNEQFF,TGTGCCAGCAGTGAATTACCGGGGGGGAGCTCCTACAATGAGCAGTTCTTC
TRBJ2-3,TRBV27,-,-,CASGSDTQYF,TGTGCCAGCGGTAGCGATACGCAGTATTTT
TRBJ2-1,TRBV12-5,-,TRBD2,CASGFPGRAYNEQFF,TGTGCTAGTGGTTTTCCCGGGAGGGCCTACAATGAGCAGTTCTTC
TRBJ1-3,TRBV2,-,-,CASSSNRVGNTIYF,TGTGCCAGCAGCAGTAACAGGGTTGGAAACACCATATATTTT
TRBJ2-5,TRBV4-3,-,-,CASSQDRLGLQETQYF,TGCGCCAGCAGCCAAGATCGTCTGGGGCTCCAAGAGACCCAGTACTTC